Below, one TCR beta chain is given with its context. CDR1 and CDR2 from the germline V gene are SGHVS and FQNEAQ. With 4 bases removed from V and 1 base from J, the gap between germline ends came to 11 bases. There are 15 residues in the CDR3. This entry belongs to a study of blood T cell repertoires in COVID-19. Across the whole study: Spain, Italy and the United States supplied samples that represented acute and convalescent COVID-19.

Using immunoSEQ multiplex PCR, the repertoire was profiled, and TCRdb retains in-frame clones only, with some absent. This table has 150,000 to 200,000 clones, around 79% appearing once. The sequenced sample consisted of peripheral blood. The TCR comes from a woman aged 40 to 49 with COVID-19, enrolled during active disease. The chain uses TRBV7-8 and TRBJ2-1, with D possibly being TRBD2 (5 bases). The CDR3 sequence is CASSSTSYSYNEQFF. The CDR3 nucleotides read TGTGCCAGCAGCTCTACTAGTTATTCCTACAATGAGCAGTTCTTC.